A single sample gave rise to the 21 T cell receptor beta chains below, sequenced in a study. Each CDR3 protein gets one entry after TCRdb re-called the 5' RACE reads with MiXCR. Of some 13,000 distinct CDR3 sequences detected, about 22% appear once; the ten largest clones hold just over 3%. Sequenced sample: naive CD4+ T cells sorted from blood. Stated subset: naive CD4+ T cells, CD4+CD45RA+CD25-. The receptors stem from a female donor with breast cancer.

The chain links TRBV6-2 or TRBV6-3 to TRBJ2-1, with a weak D call TRBD2 (5 bases). Germline V lookup: CDR1 MNHEY, CDR2 SVGEGT. The V end lost 3 bases, the J end lost 5 bases, and 17 bases lay between the germline ends. There are 16 residues in the CDR3. The chain's CDR3 is CASSYPGLRGNNEQFF. CDR3 DNA: TGTGCCAGCAGTTATCCCGGACTCCGAGGAAACAATGAGCAGTTCTTC.

As to this clonotype: The CDR3 does not close with the conserved phenylalanine or tryptophan, likely indicating a read error. The rearrangement links TRBV18 to TRBJ2-1; tentatively, D is TRBD1 (5 bases). CDR1 KGHSH and CDR2 LQKENI come from the germline V gene. This CDR3 has 13 residues. V was clipped by 6 bases and J by 6 bases, with 12 bases between them. The CDR3 loop reads CASSFGQSNEQFY. Written as DNA, the CDR3 is TGTGCCAGCTCGTTCGGACAAAGCAATGAGCAGTTCTAC.

Concerning this clonotype: Compared with germline, one end of the junction differs, possibly owing to a read error. V is TRBV6-5 and J is TRBJ2-7; D may be TRBD1 (6 bases). The length of the CDR3 is 11 residues. Germline CDR1 and CDR2: MNHEY and SVGAGI. The CDR3 DNA sequence: TGTGCCTCTCGCAGGGGCAACGAGCAGAACTTC. It encodes CASRRGNEQNF.

This clonotype was observed many times. The gene calls are TRBV5-1 and TRBJ2-4; 7 bases match TRBD2. Germline V gene lookup returns CDR1 SGHRS and CDR2 YFSETQ. With 3 bases clipped from V and 0 bases from J, the junction kept 3 bases outside the gene matches. The CDR3 contains 15 residues. Here the CDR3 DNA reads TGCGCCAGCAGCTCTGGGGGGGTAGCCAAAAACATTCAGTACTTC. This translates into CASSSGGVAKNIQYF.

This clonotype is medium-sized in the sample. The gene calls are TRBV5-1 and TRBJ1-2; 7 nucleotides agree with TRBD1. V shed 3 bases, J shed 4 bases, and the junction held 9 bases outside the gene matches. This CDR3 spans 15 amino acids. Germline values: CDR1 SGHRS, CDR2 YFSETQ. The CDR3, as DNA: TGCGCCAGCAGCTCCGCGACACAGGGGCGCTATGGCTACACCTTC. Encoded protein: CASSSATQGRYGYTF.

This clonotype was observed at least ten times. V and J are TRBV6-5 and TRBJ1-2, with TRBD1 as a possible D gene (5 bases). CDR1 is MNHEY, CDR2 SVGAGI, per germline. With 6 bases removed from V and 4 bases from J, the gap between germline ends came to 15 bases. The CDR3 runs 14 residues. CDR3 loop: CASSNSGTAYGYTF. Here the CDR3 DNA reads TGTGCCAGCAGCAACTCCGGGACTGCCTATGGCTACACCTTC.

This clonotype was detected many times. The chain has TRBV5-4 and TRBJ2-1; D unclear. CDR3 length equals 15 residues. Trimming removed 3 bases from V and 8 bases from J, with 18 bases in between. Germline V gene data show CDR1 as SGHNT and CDR2 as YYREEE (reference sequence). CDR3 nucleotide sequence: TGTGCCAGCAGCTCCCTCCTATCGAGGACCGATGAGCAGTTCTTC. Encoded protein: CASSSLLSRTDEQFF.

The rearrangement links TRBV19 to TRBJ1-2; 10 bases fit TRBD1. J lost 6 bases, V lost 9 bases, and 22 bases had no gene match. Germline loops: CDR1 LNHDA, CDR2 SQIVND (reference sequence). CDR3 length: 18 amino acids. The CDR3 DNA is TGTGCCAGCTCTCACTCTGGGACAGGGGCCCGAAGGCTTAATGGCTACACCTTC. Translating gives CASSHSGTGARRLNGYTF.

This clonotype has ten or more counts. The V call is TRBV20-1, the J call TRBJ2-7; 8 bases map to TRBD1. The CDR3 consists of 13 residues. Trimming cost V 4 bases and J 6 bases; bases outside gene matches: 8. Per germline, CDR1 DFQATT and CDR2 SNEGSKA (reference sequence). CDR3 DNA sequence: TGCAGTGCTACAAGACAGGGGAAGGGCGAGCAGTACTTC. Its translation: CSATRQGKGEQYF.

This clonotype counts as medium-sized. V usage is TRBV7-3 and J usage is TRBJ2-1; D remains unclear. Trimming removed 5 bases from V and 8 bases from J, with 13 bases in between. Germline assignment: CDR1 SGHTA and CDR2 FQGTGA. This CDR3 region has 13 residues. This CDR3 reads CASSPRAKDEQFF. The CDR3 DNA reads as TGTGCCAGCAGCCCCCGCGCCAAAGATGAGCAGTTCTTC.

V usage is TRBV25-1 and J usage is TRBJ2-7; no firm D call. Germline V gene sequence: CDR1 MGHDK, CDR2 SYGVNS. CDR3 length: 15 residues. Trimming shortened V by 3 bases and J by 4 bases, and 16 bases separated the two germline ends. CDR3 DNA sequence: TGTGCCAGCAGTGACCCGGGCGGAGATACTTACGAGCAGTACTTC. Its protein is CASSDPGGDTYEQYF.

This clonotype has at least ten counts. The chain recombines TRBV6-2 or TRBV6-3 with TRBJ2-1; 13 positions match TRBD2. V gave up 6 bases and J gave up 8 bases; unmatched junction bases: 13. CDR3 length equals 17 residues. From germline, CDR1 is MNHEY and CDR2 SVGEGT. CDR3 coding DNA: TGTGCCAGCAGATGGGTTGCCGGGACTAGCGGGAAGTATGAGCAGTTCTTC. Translation: CASRWVAGTSGKYEQFF.

Sample share makes this clonotype medium-sized. V is TRBV12-3 or TRBV12-4 and J is TRBJ1-1; 9 bases match TRBD1. The CDR3 is 10 amino acids. The V and J ends lost 6 bases and 11 bases, in that order; junction bases with no gene match: 1. This CDR3 is CASSGTGAFF. The CDR3 nucleotides read TGTGCCAGCAGCGGGACAGGGGCTTTCTTT.

Sample share makes this clonotype medium-sized (0.01 to 0.1%). The chain carries TRBV4-2 and TRBJ2-3; D tentatively fits TRBD1 or TRBD2 (5 bases each). Germline assignment: CDR1 LGHNA and CDR2 YNFKEQ. With 6 bases removed from V and 0 bases from J, the gap between germline ends came to 16 bases. The CDR3 sequence is 16 residues long. CDR3 nucleotides: TGTGCCAGCAGGGGGGTCGCAACCACGAGCACAGATACGCAGTATTTT. Residues: CASRGVATTSTDTQYF.

The table lists this clonotype with a few counts. A much larger clone lies one base from this, so it may be a read error. The chain employs TRBV9 and TRBJ2-7; tentatively, D is TRBD1 or TRBD2 (6 bases each). Germline V gives CDR1 SGDLS, CDR2 YYNGEE. The CDR3 runs to 14 residues. CDR3 sequence (DNA): TGTGCCAGCAGCGTAGGGGGGGCCTCCTACGAGCAGTCCTTC. Translating gives CASSVGGASYEQSF.

This clonotype showed up many times. The chain joins TRBV7-9 to TRBJ1-1; D not certain. The V gene's germline CDR1 is SEHNR and CDR2 FQNEAQ (reference sequence). CDR3 size: 12 residues. Deletions cut 5 bases from V and 5 bases from J, with 9 bases between. DNA of the CDR3: TGTGCCAGCAGCCTCCATCGGACTGAAGCTTTCTTT. It yields the protein CASSLHRTEAFF.

For this clonotype: This may stem from a read error, because a much larger clone lies one nucleotide away. In nucleotides, the CDR3 is TGTGCCACCAATGCCGGAAGGGAACCGAACACCGGGGAGCTGTTTTTT. Encoded protein: CATNAGREPNTGELFF. The J gene is TRBJ2-2, the V gene TRBV24-1; no clear D. Germline assignment: CDR1 KGHDR and CDR2 SFDVKD. There are 16 residues in the CDR3. The V end lost 8 bases, the J end lost 0 bases, and 15 bases lay between the germline ends.

V is TRBV6-2 or TRBV6-3 and J is TRBJ2-5; the D gene is possibly TRBD1 (5 bases). This CDR3 is 15 amino acids long. Germline values: CDR1 MNHEY, CDR2 SVGEGT. V dropped 5 bases and J dropped 5 bases, with 18 bases sitting between them. Here the CDR3 reads CASSAYAIGAETQYF. The DNA for the CDR3 is TGTGCCAGCAGTGCCTACGCGATAGGGGCCGAGACCCAGTACTTC.

As to this clonotype: The junction differs from germline at one of its ends, possibly a read error. The V call is TRBV5-1, the J call TRBJ1-2; D gene uncertain. Germline-derived CDR1 and CDR2 are SGHRS and YFSETQ. The CDR3 runs to 13 residues. CDR3: CASSLEHVGGYTF. CDR3 nucleotides: TGCGCCAGCAGCTTGGAACACGTCGGTGGCTACACTTTC.

Remarks on this clonotype: This is likely a read error, given that the CDR3 carries no conserved phenylalanine or tryptophan at its end. The J gene is TRBJ2-1, the V gene TRBV7-9; TRBD2 aligns across 12 bases. CDR3 size: 18 residues. Germline CDR1 reads SEHNR; CDR2 reads FQNEAQ (reference sequence). J gave up 3 bases and V 5 bases, and 11 bases lay outside the gene matches. CDR3 sequence (DNA): TGTGCCAGCAGCACCTGGACTAGCGGGAATGGTGGCTACAATGAGCAGTTCCTC. Its translation is CASSTWTSGNGGYNEQFL.

Worth noting for this clonotype: This clone may be a read error of a much larger clone one base away. J is TRBJ2-5 and V is TRBV20-1, with 8 positions matching TRBD1. V gave up 6 bases and J gave up 0 bases; unmatched junction bases: 3. In germline, CDR1 is DFQATT, CDR2 SNEGSKA (reference sequence). The CDR3 loop spans 13 amino acids. CDR3 DNA: TGCAGTGCCCACAGGGGGTACCAAGAGACCCAGTACTTC. Its translation: CSAHRGYQETQYF.